This is a list of T cell receptor beta chains from one sample in a study of OX40 agonist ivuxolimab in advanced cancers. Here immunoSEQ multiplex PCR was the method, and the copy in TCRdb shows in-frame clones only, minus some. The sample includes approximately 79,000 clones, around 92% seen only once; the top ten take over 6.5%. The sequences come from CD4+ or CD8+ T cells sorted from blood, collected in a trial of the OX40 agonist ivuxolimab. Source of these receptors: an adult with an advanced solid tumor such as melanoma, head and neck, liver or kidney cancer. CDR3s include the opening cysteine and the closing phenylalanine or tryptophan. A D gene is named only where the DNA matches it firmly. A row's size may be missing; if present it is once, few, many or a size class.

TRBV7-9	.	TRBJ2-6	.	CASSLITGPGANVLTF	TGTGCCAGCAGCTTAATAACAGGGCCTGGGGCCAACGTCCTGACTTTC
TRBV6-1	.	TRBJ2-7	once	CASSEAGTHYEQYF	TGTGCCAGCAGTGAAGCCGGGACACACTACGAGCAGTACTTC
TRBV9	.	TRBJ1-2	.	CASSVGGAIGHTF	TGTGCCAGCAGCGTAGGGGGGGCCATCGGTCACACCTTC
TRBV2	TRBD1	TRBJ1-6	few	CASSEGTGGNSPLHF	TGTGCCAGCAGTGAGGGGACAGGGGGGAATTCACCCCTCCACTTT
TRBV6-1	TRBD2	TRBJ2-5	.	CASRGTSGPTETQYF	TGTGCCAGCAGGGGGACTAGCGGGCCGACGGAGACCCAGTACTTC
TRBV18	.	TRBJ1-1	once	CASSPPRDGMNTEAFF	TGTGCCAGCTCACCACCCCGGGACGGAATGAACACTGAAGCTTTCTTT
TRBV7-2	.	TRBJ1-2	.	CASSLVQF	TGTGCCAGCAGCTTAGTACAGTTC
TRBV2	TRBD2	TRBJ2-3	.	CASSEAAGVTSNTQYF	TGTGCCAGCAGTGAAGCAGCGGGGGTGACCTCCAATACGCAGTATTTT
TRBV15	TRBD1	TRBJ1-6	.	CATSRPQTGIANSPLHF	TGTGCCACCAGCAGACCCCAGACAGGGATAGCAAATTCACCCCTCCACTTT
TRBV25-1	.	TRBJ2-5	.	CAGGGSGGETQYF	TGTGCCGGAGGAGGTTCGGGCGGGGAGACCCAGTACTTC
TRBV9	.	TRBJ2-1	.	CASSVVSGNEQFF	TGTGCCAGCAGCGTAGTGTCAGGCAATGAGCAGTTCTTC
TRBV27	.	TRBJ2-3	.	CASSPLPFSSTDTQYF	TGTGCCAGCAGCCCATTACCTTTCTCTAGCACAGATACGCAGTATTTT
TRBV5-1	.	TRBJ2-2	.	CASSLEDPRTGELFF	TGCGCCAGCAGCTTGGAGGACCCACGCACCGGGGAGCTGTTTTTT
TRBV13	TRBD2	TRBJ2-5	once	CASTPDGGAGRETQYF	TGTGCCAGCACCCCCGACGGGGGGGCGGGAAGAGAGACCCAGTACTTC
TRBV10-3	.	TRBJ2-7	.	CAISVVWTASSYEQYF	TGTGCCATCAGTGTGGTCTGGACAGCGAGCTCCTACGAGCAGTACTTC
TRBV27	TRBD2	TRBJ2-7	.	CASSSGGLDEQYF	TGTGCTAGCAGTAGCGGGGGCTTAGACGAGCAGTACTTC
TRBV5-6	.	TRBJ1-3	.	CASSVWRGTRRNTIYF	TGTGCCAGCAGCGTATGGCGTGGAACGCGTCGAAACACCATATATTTT
TRBV7-2	.	TRBJ2-1	.	CASSADYPLYNEQFF	TGTGCCAGCAGCGCGGACTACCCCCTCTACAATGAGCAGTTCTTC
TRBV6-5	.	TRBJ1-4	once	CASGPLPEKLFF	TGTGCCAGCGGGCCTTTACCAGAAAAACTGTTTTTT
TRBV5-5	.	TRBJ1-5	.	CASSLGGIQPQHF	TGTGCCAGCAGCTTGGGTGGGATTCAGCCCCAGCATTTT
TRBV27	.	TRBJ2-7	.	CASSFGTDSYEQYF	TGTGCCAGCAGTTTCGGGACCGACTCCTACGAGCAGTACTTC
TRBV7-2	.	TRBJ1-5	.	CASSLAGDNQPQHF	TGTGCCAGCAGCTTAGCAGGGGACAATCAGCCCCAGCATTTT
TRBV6-5	.	TRBJ2-5	.	CASSYSMGGTQETQYF	TGTGCCAGCAGTTACTCGATGGGGGGGACACAAGAGACCCAGTACTTC
TRBV7-9	.	TRBJ1-6	.	CASSLGPGNSPLHF	TGTGCCAGCAGCTTAGGTCCAGGAAATTCACCCCTCCACTTT
TRBV10-3	TRBD2	TRBJ2-3	.	CAISEGLAGAWETDTQYF	TGTGCCATCAGTGAGGGACTAGCGGGGGCGTGGGAAACAGATACGCAGTATTTT
TRBV11-1	TRBD2	TRBJ2-1	.	CASSSRGDNEQFF	TGTGCCAGCAGCTCGCGGGGGGACAATGAGCAGTTCTTC
TRBV10-1	.	TRBJ2-1	.	CASSDGERSSYNEQFF	TGCGCCAGCAGTGATGGGGAAAGGAGCTCCTACAATGAGCAGTTCTTC
TRBV5-1	.	TRBJ2-1	.	CASSLAVLSYNEQFF	TGCGCCAGCAGCTTGGCAGTACTATCCTACAATGAGCAGTTCTTC
TRBV7-2	.	TRBJ1-2	.	CASSPDMIKANYGYTF	TGTGCCAGCAGCCCGGACATGATAAAAGCTAACTATGGCTACACCTTC
TRBV10-3	.	TRBJ2-7	.	CAISESKSDYNYEQYF	TGTGCCATCAGTGAGTCGAAATCAGACTATAACTACGAGCAGTACTTC
TRBV9	TRBD2	TRBJ2-7	.	CASSVETSGDNEQYF	TGTGCCAGCAGCGTTGAGACTAGCGGGGACAACGAGCAGTACTTC
TRBV4-2	.	TRBJ2-3	.	CASSQLGFSTDTQYF	TGTGCCAGCAGCCAATTGGGCTTTAGCACAGATACGCAGTATTTT
TRBV7-8	.	TRBJ2-1	once	CASSLGGGSYNEQFF	TGTGCCAGCAGCTTAGGGGGTGGCTCCTACAATGAGCAGTTCTTC
TRBV5-6	.	TRBJ2-2	once	CASSITLLGRNTGELFF	TGTGCCAGCAGCATCACTCTACTAGGGAGGAACACCGGGGAGCTGTTTTTT
TRBV5-6	TRBD1	TRBJ1-6	.	CASSYGTGGYNSPLHF	TGTGCCAGCAGCTACGGGACAGGGGGATATAATTCACCCCTCCACTTT
TRBV13	.	TRBJ2-2	.	CASSLGGDTNTGELFF	TGTGCCAGCAGCTTAGGGGGGGACACGAACACCGGGGAGCTGTTTTTT
TRBV6-5	.	TRBJ2-7	.	CASSYSLYEQYF	TGTGCCAGCAGTTACAGTCTCTACGAGCAGTACTTC
TRBV4-2	.	TRBJ2-1	.	CASSQGGAEQFF	TGTGCCAGCAGCCAAGGGGGTGCTGAGCAGTTCTTC
TRBV5-6	TRBD1	TRBJ2-5	.	CASSFPGTEETQYF	TGTGCCAGCAGCTTCCCAGGGACAGAAGAGACCCAGTACTTC
TRBV13	.	TRBJ2-7	.	CASQLTSRGVLYEQYF	TGTGCCAGCCAGCTTACCAGCAGGGGCGTCCTCTACGAGCAGTACTTC
TRBV27	.	TRBJ1-2	.	CASSLSGGQGVYGYTF	TGTGCCAGCAGTTTATCGGGGGGGCAGGGAGTCTATGGCTACACCTTC
TRBV9	TRBD1	TRBJ2-7	.	CASSDRDSSYEQYF	TGTGCCAGCAGCGACCGGGACAGCTCCTACGAGCAGTACTTC
TRBV7-9	.	TRBJ2-3	.	CASSLLDTSTDTQYF	TGTGCCAGCAGCTTATTGGACACTTCCACAGATACGCAGTATTTT
TRBV4-1	.	TRBJ2-1	.	CASSQAPGGNNEQFF	TGCGCCAGCAGTCAAGCCCCAGGCGGGAACAATGAGCAGTTCTTC
TRBV14	.	TRBJ1-2	.	CASRRTVTEDYGYTF	TGTGCCAGCAGACGAACTGTGACAGAGGACTATGGCTACACCTTC
TRBV11-2	.	TRBJ1-3	.	CASSSGPNSGNTIYF	TGTGCCAGCAGCTCGGGACCGAACTCTGGAAACACCATATATTTT
TRBV5-1	TRBD1	TRBJ1-3	.	CASSNDRGSGNTIYF	TGCGCCAGCAGCAACGACAGGGGGTCTGGAAACACCATATATTTT
TRBV9	TRBD2	TRBJ2-3	.	CASSVGSGEHTDTQYF	TGTGCCAGCAGCGTAGGGAGCGGGGAACACACAGATACGCAGTATTTT
TRBV5-1	TRBD1	TRBJ2-1	.	CASSSLITGVSYNEQFF	TGCGCCAGCAGCTCCCTCATAACAGGGGTATCCTACAATGAGCAGTTCTTC
TRBV10-3	.	TRBJ2-7	.	CAISESDLSTATDSYEQYF	TGTGCCATCAGTGAGTCCGACCTCTCGACAGCTACAGACTCCTACGAGCAGTACTTC
TRBV13	.	TRBJ2-3	.	CASTSGDSSTDTQYF	TGTGCCAGCACCTCGGGGGACAGTAGCACAGATACGCAGTATTTT
TRBV7-9	TRBD1	TRBJ2-7	.	CASSLARQGTYEQYF	TGTGCCAGCAGCTTAGCCCGACAGGGCACCTACGAGCAGTACTTC
TRBV14	.	TRBJ1-1	.	CASSQTAQPTEAFF	TGTGCCAGCAGCCAAACGGCTCAACCAACTGAAGCTTTCTTT
TRBV6-5	TRBD1	TRBJ1-6	few	CASGYRGQNSPLHF	TGTGCCAGCGGGTACAGGGGGCAAAATTCACCCCTCCACTTT
TRBV6-6	TRBD2	TRBJ2-7	.	CASSSGTSPYEQYF	TGTGCCAGCAGTTCCGGGACTAGTCCTTACGAGCAGTACTTC
TRBV11-2	.	TRBJ2-1	.	CASSLAPNSYNEQFF	TGTGCCAGCAGCTTAGCCCCCAACTCCTACAATGAGCAGTTCTTC
TRBV7-8	.	TRBJ1-2	.	CASSPGGGGFYGYTF	TGTGCCAGCAGCCCGGGTGGCGGGGGTTTCTATGGCTACACCTTC
TRBV6-6	TRBD1	TRBJ1-5	.	CASSYPGQGYQPQHF	TGTGCCAGCAGTTACCCCGGACAGGGGTATCAGCCCCAGCATTTT
TRBV19	TRBD1	TRBJ1-2	.	CASSTWDSRRGYTF	TGTGCCAGTAGTACCTGGGACAGCCGGCGGGGCTACACCTTC